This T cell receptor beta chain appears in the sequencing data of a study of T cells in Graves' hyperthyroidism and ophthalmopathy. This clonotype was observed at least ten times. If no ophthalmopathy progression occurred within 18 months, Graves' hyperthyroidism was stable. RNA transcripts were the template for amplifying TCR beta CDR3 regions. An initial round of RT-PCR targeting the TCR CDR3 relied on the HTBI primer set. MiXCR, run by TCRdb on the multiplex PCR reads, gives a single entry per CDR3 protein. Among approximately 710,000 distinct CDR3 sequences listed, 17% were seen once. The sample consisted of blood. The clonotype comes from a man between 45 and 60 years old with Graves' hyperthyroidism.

The CDR3 region has the DNA TGTGCCAGCAGTTTGGACACAGGGAAAGATGAAGCTTTCTTT. Translated, it gives CASSLDTGKDEAFF. The chain has TRBV28 and TRBJ1-1; D might be TRBD1 (6 bases). Trimming stripped 3 bases from V and 7 bases from J, with 15 bases between. The CDR3 extends over 14 amino acids. CDR1 and CDR2 from the germline V gene are MDHEN and SYDVKM. Supplemented by reference TRBV28 and TRBJ1-1, the full variable domain reads DVKVTQSSRYLVKRTGEKVFLECVQDMDHENMFWYRQDPGLGLRLIYFSYDVKMKEKGDIPEGYSVSREKKERFSLILESASTNQTSMYLCASSLDTGKDEAFFGQGTRLTVV.